This is a list of T cell receptor beta chains from one sample in a study of identical twins. Via MiXCR, TCRdb re-called the 5' RACE reads, giving one row per CDR3 protein. The repertoire holds roughly 720,000 distinct CDR3 sequences, with around a sixth as singletons. These data were also reused for a study on T cells expressing NK-cell markers.

Material: PBMCs. The receptors derive from a woman aged 18-29 years in good health. The CDR3 runs from the conserved cysteine through the conserved F or W. Fields, in order: J gene, clone size, CDR3 length, D gene, V gene, CDR3 DNA, CDR3 protein. The D gene is left open where the match is weak. Clone size is shown for a subset of rows, as once, few, many or a class of expanded clone.

TRBJ2-2,few,16,.,TRBV12-3/TRBV12-4,TGTGCCAGCAGGGGAGGACCGGGGATGGGGACCGGGGAGCTGTTTTTT,CASRGGPGMGTGELFF
TRBJ2-1,.,17,TRBD2,TRBV20-1,TGCAGTGCTAGAGATCTCGCTAGCGGGAGGTCCTACAATGAGCAGTTCTTC,CSARDLASGRSYNEQFF
TRBJ2-3,.,13,.,TRBV6-1,TGTGCCAGCAGTGAGGGCAGAACCTATACGCAGTATTTT,CASSEGRTYTQYF
TRBJ2-2,.,16,.,TRBV10-3,TGTGCCATCAAACCGACACCTCGGGGCGACACCGGGGAGCTGTTTTTT,CAIKPTPRGDTGELFF
TRBJ2-3,few,16,TRBD2,TRBV5-6,TGTGCCAGCAGCTCCCGACCTGTTGCGGGAGTGGATACGCAGTATTTT,CASSSRPVAGVDTQYF
TRBJ2-1,.,17,TRBD1,TRBV7-8,TGTGCCAGCAGCGACCCGCCGGGACAGGGGGTCGGTAATGAGCAGTTCTTC,CASSDPPGQGVGNEQFF
TRBJ2-3,few,16,.,TRBV4-2,TGTGCCAGCAGCCTGCACAGGGATCGGGGGGTGGATACGCAGTATTTT,CASSLHRDRGVDTQYF
TRBJ2-3,few,12,.,TRBV12-3/TRBV12-4,TGTGCCAGCAGACACCCAGAGAGTACGCAGTATTTT,CASRHPESTQYF
TRBJ1-5,few,14,.,TRBV20-1,TGCAGTGTTACCGACGGAGCGTCCAATCAGCCCCAGCATTTT,CSVTDGASNQPQHF
TRBJ2-5,few,16,TRBD2,TRBV4-3,TGCGCCAGCAGCCTCGGGACTAGCGGGAGCCAAGAGACCCAGTACTTC,CASSLGTSGSQETQYF
TRBJ2-3,many,15,.,TRBV6-5,TGTGCCAGCAGTTACTCCGCCGGGAGAGGAGATACGCAGTATTTT,CASSYSAGRGDTQYF